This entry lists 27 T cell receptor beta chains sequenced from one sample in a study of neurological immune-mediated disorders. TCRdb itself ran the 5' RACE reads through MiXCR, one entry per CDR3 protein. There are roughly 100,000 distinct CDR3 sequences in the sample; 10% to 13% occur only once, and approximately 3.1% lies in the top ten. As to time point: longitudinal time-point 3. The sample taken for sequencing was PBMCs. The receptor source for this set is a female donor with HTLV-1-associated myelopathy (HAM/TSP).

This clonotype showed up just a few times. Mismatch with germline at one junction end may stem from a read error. Here the CDR3 DNA reads TGTGCCAGCTCACCTCTCGACAGGACCACTGCAGCTTTCTTT. As protein: CASSPLDRTTAAFF. The chain joins TRBV18 to TRBJ1-1; D perhaps matches TRBD1 (6 bases). CDR1 is KGHSH and CDR2 is LQKENI in the germline V gene. There are 14 residues in the CDR3. Supplemented by reference TRBV18 and TRBJ1-1, the full variable domain reads NAGVMQNPRHLVRRRGQEARLRCSPMKGHSHVYWYRQLPEEGLKFMVYLQKENIIDESGMPKERFSAEFPKEGPSILRIQQVVRGDSAAYFCASSPLDRTTAAFFGQGTRLTVV.

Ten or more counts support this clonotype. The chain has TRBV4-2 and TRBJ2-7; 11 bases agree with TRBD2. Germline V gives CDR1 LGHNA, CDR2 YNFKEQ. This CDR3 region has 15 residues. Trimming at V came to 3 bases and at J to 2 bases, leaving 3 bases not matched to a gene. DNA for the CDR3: TGTGCCAGCAGCCACGTACTAGCGGGGGCCTACGAGCAGTACTTC. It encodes CASSHVLAGAYEQYF.

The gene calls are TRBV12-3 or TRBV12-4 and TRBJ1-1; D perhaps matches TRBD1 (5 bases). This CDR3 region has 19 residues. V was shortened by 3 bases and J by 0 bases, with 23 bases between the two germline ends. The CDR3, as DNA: TGTGCCAGCAGTTTCGACAGACAAGGGCGAGGATTTATGAACACTGAAGCTTTCTTT. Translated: CASSFDRQGRGFMNTEAFF.

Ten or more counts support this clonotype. CDR3 nucleotide sequence: TGTGCCAGCAGTGAATTTAAGGGGGCCTTTGAAGAGCAGTACTTC. Translated: CASSEFKGAFEEQYF. The chain couples TRBV2 to TRBJ2-7, with TRBD1 matching over 7 bases. V dropped 2 bases and J dropped 7; count of bases not matched to a gene: 11. Germline-derived CDR1 and CDR2 are SNHLY and FYNNEI. The CDR3 has 15 residues.

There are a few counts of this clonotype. In DNA form, the CDR3 reads TGTGCCAGCAGCGTAGATGTCAGGGGATCCTACAATGAGCAGTTCTTC. It yields the protein CASSVDVRGSYNEQFF. This chain links TRBV9 with TRBJ2-1; possibly TRBD1 for D (6 bases). The CDR3 is 16 residues long. V shed 0 bases and J shed 1 base, with 11 bases lying between them. From germline, CDR1 is SGDLS and CDR2 YYNGEE. Full variable domain (missing parts from reference TRBV9 and TRBJ2-1): DSGVTQTPKHLITATGQRVTLRCSPRSGDLSVYWYQQSLDQGLQFLIQYYNGEERAKGNILERFSAQQFPDLHSELNLSSLELGDSALYFCASSVDVRGSYNEQFFGPGTRLTVL.

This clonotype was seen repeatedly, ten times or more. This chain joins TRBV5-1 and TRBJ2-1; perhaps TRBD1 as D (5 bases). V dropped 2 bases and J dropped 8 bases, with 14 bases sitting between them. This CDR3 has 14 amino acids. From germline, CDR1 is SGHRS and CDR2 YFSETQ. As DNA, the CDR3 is TGCGCCAGCAGCTTAGAAGGGGTTTGGGATGAGCAGTTCTTC. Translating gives CASSLEGVWDEQFF.

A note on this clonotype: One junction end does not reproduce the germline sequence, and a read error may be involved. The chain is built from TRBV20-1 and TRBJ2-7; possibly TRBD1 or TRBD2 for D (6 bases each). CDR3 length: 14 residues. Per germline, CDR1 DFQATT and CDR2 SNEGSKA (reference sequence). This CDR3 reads CSTRDWRGVYEQYF. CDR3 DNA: TGCAGTACTAGAGATTGGAGGGGGGTATACGAACAGTACTTC.

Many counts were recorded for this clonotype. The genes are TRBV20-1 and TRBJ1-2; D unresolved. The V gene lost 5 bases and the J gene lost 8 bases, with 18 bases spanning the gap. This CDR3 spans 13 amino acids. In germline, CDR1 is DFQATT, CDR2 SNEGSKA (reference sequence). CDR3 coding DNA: TGCAGTGCTGGTCTACCCCTAGGGATGGGCTACACCTTC. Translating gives CSAGLPLGMGYTF.

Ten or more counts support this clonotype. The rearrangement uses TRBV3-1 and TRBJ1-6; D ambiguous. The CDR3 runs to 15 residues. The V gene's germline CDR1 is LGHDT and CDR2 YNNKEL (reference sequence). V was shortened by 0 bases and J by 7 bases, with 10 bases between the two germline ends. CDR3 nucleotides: TGTGCCAGCAGCCAAGAGGGGATGCCCAATTCACCCCTCCACTTT. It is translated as CASSQEGMPNSPLHF. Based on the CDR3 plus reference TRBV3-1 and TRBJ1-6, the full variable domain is DTAVSQTPKYLVTQMGNDKSIKCEQNLGHDTMYWYKQDSKKFLKIMFSYNNKELIINETVPNRFSPKSPDKAHLNLHINSLELGDSAVYFCASSQEGMPNSPLHFGNGTRLTVT.

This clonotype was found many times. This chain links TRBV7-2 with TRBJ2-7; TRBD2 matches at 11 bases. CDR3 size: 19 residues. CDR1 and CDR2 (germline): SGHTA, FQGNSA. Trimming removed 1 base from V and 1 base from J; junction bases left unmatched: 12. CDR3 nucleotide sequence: TGTGCCAGCAGCTTAGAACACTATGGGGCTAGCGGGGGGTCCTACGAGCAGTACTTC. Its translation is CASSLEHYGASGGSYEQYF.

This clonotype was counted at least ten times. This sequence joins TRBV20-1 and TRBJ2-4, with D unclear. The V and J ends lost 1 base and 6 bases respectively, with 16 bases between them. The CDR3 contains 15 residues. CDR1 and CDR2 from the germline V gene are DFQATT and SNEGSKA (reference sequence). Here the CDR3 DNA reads TGCAGTGCTAGAGTCCCCGGTGCATTGAGAAACATTCAGTACTTC. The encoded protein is CSARVPGALRNIQYF.

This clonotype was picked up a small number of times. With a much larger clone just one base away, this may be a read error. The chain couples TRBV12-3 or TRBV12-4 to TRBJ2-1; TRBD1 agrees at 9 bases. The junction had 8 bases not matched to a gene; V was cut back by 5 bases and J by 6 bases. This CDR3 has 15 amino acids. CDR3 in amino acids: CASSHRYRGLNEQFF. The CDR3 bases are TGTGCCAGCAGTCACCGGTACAGGGGGCTCAATGAGCAGTTCTTC.

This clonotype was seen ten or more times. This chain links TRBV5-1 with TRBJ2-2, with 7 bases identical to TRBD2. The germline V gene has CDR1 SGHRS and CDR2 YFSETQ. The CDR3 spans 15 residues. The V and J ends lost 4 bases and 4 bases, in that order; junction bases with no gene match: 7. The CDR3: CASSVSGEGTGELFF. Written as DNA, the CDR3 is TGCGCCAGCAGCGTCAGCGGGGAGGGCACCGGGGAGCTGTTTTTT.

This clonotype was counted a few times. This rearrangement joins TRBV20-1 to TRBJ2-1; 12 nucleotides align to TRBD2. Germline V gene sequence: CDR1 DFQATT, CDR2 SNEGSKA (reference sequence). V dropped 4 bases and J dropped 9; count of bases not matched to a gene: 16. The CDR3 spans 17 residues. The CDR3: CSAIGLAGGPELSEQFF. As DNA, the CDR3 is TGCAGTGCTATAGGGCTAGCGGGGGGGCCTGAGCTCAGTGAGCAGTTCTTC.

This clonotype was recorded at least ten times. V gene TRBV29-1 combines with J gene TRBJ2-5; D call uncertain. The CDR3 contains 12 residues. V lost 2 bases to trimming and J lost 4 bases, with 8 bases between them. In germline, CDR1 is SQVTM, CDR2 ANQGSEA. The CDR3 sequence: CSVEFDVETQYF. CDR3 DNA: TGCAGCGTTGAATTTGACGTAGAGACCCAGTACTTC.

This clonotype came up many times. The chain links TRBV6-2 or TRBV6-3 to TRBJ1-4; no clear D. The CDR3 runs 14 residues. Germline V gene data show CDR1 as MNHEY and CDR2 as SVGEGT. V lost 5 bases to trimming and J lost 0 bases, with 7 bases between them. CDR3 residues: CASSRFATNEKLFF. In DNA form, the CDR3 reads TGTGCCAGCAGTCGGTTTGCAACTAATGAAAAACTGTTTTTT.

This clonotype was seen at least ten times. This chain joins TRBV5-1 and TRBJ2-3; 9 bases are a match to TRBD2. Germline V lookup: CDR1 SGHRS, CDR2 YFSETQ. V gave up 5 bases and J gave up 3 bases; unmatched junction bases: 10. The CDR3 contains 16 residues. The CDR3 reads CASSSNKAGGTDTQYF. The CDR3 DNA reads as TGCGCCAGCAGTTCAAATAAAGCGGGGGGAACAGATACGCAGTATTTT.

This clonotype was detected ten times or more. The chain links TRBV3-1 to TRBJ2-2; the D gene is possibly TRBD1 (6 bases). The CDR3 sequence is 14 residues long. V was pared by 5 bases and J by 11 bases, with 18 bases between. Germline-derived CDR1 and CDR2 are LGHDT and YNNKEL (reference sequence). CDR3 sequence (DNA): TGTGCCAGCAGCGGCAGGGGAAGCCTCGGAGAGCTGTTTTTT. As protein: CASSGRGSLGELFF.

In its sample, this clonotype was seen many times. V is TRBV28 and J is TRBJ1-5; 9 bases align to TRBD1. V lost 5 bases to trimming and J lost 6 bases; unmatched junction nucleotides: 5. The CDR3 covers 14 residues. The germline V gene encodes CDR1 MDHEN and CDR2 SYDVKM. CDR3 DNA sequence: TGTGCCAGCAGTCTACAGGGGGCGAGTCAGCCCCAGCATTTT. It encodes CASSLQGASQPQHF.

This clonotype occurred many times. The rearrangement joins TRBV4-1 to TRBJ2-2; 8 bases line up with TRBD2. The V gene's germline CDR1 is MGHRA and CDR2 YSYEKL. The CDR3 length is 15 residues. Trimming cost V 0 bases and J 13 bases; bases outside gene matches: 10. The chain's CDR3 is CASSQDRGGTPRLFF. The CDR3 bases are TGCGCCAGCAGCCAAGACCGCGGGGGGACCCCCCGGCTGTTTTTT.

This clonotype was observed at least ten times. DNA for the CDR3: TGTGCCACCAGCAGACAGGGAGGAGGGAGCTATGGCTACACCTTC. Its translation is CATSRQGGGSYGYTF. The J gene is TRBJ1-2, the V gene TRBV15; D is possibly TRBD1 (5 bases). The CDR3 is 15 amino acids. CDR1 is LNHNV and CDR2 is YYDKDF in the germline V gene (reference sequence). Trimming took 2 bases from V and 4 from J, leaving 14 bases between them.

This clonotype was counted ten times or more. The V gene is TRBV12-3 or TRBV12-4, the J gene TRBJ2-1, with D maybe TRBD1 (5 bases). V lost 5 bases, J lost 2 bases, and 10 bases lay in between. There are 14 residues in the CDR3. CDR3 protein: CASSAGLPYNEQFF. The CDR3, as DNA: TGTGCCAGCAGTGCAGGGTTACCCTACAATGAGCAGTTCTTC.

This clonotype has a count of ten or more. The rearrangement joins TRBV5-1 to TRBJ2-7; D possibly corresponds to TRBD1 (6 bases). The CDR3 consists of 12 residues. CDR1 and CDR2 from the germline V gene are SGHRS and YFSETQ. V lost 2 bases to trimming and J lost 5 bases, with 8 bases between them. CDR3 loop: CASSFGTNEQYF. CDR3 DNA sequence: TGCGCCAGCAGCTTTGGGACAAACGAGCAGTACTTC.

The CDR3 DNA is TGCGCCAGCAGCCTCTGGACAGGGAATGAAAAACTGTTTTTT. Protein sequence: CASSLWTGNEKLFF. The V gene is TRBV5-1, the J gene TRBJ1-4; 8 bases are shared with TRBD1. Losses at the gene ends were 4 bases for V and 5 bases for J; bases not matched to a gene: 4. The CDR3 is 14 residues long. From germline, CDR1 is SGHRS and CDR2 YFSETQ.

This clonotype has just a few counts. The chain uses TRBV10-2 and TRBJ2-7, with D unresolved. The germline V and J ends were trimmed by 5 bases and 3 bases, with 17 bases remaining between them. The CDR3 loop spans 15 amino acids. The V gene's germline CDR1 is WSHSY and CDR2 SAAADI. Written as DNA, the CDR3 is TGCGCCAGCAGTCCGCCCGGACGGGCGGACTACGAGCAGTACTTC. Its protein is CASSPPGRADYEQYF.

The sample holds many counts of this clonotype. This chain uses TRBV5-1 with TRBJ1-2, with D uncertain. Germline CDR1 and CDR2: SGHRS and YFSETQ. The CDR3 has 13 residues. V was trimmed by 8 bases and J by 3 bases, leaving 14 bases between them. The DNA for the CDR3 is TGCGCCAGTGGGGAGGCAGGCCACTATGGCTACACCTTC. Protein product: CASGEAGHYGYTF.

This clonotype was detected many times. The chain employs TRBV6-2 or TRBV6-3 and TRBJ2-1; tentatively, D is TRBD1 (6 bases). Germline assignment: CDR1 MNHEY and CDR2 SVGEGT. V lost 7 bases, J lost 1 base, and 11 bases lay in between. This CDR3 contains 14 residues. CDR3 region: CASKMDSSYNEQFF. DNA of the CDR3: TGTGCCAGCAAGATGGACAGTTCCTACAATGAGCAGTTCTTC.